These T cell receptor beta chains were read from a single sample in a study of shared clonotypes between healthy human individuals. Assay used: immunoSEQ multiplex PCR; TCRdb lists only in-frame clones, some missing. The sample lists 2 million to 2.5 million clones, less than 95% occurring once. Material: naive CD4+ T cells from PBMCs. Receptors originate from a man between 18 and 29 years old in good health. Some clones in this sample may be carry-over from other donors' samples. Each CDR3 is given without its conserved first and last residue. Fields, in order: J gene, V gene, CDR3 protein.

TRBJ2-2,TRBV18,ASSPGQGLAGELF
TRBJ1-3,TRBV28,ASTADSLSGNTIY
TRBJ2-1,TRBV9,ASSAGGRTSGYNEQF
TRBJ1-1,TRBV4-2,ASSQGTPLLVGSEAF
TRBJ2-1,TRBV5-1,ASSSLAESYNEQF
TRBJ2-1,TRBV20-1,SASSGEEQF
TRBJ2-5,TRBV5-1,ASSLERGQETQY
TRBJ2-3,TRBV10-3,AISDGQGNTDTQY
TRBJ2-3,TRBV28,ASRSYQGARTDTQY
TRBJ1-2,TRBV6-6,ASSSPLSGYT
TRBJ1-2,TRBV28,ASRGTGGRYGYT
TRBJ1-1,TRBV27,ASSLLQGNTEAF
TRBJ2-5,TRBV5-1,ASSLGRGLGETQY
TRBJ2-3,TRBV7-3,ASSQGGTQY
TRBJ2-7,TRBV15,ATSSRGSHPYEQY
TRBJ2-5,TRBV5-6,ASSRGGLAGGWY
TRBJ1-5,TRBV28,ASSLPDSGSGRRSPQH
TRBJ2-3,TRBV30,ASPAGGSDTQY
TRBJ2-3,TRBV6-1,ASFRQFSTDTQY
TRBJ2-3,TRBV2,ASTVTGGTDTQY
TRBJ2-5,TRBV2,ASSGAGLAGETQY
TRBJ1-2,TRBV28,ASSPSNYGYT
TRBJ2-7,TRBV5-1,ASSLGGLGDEQY
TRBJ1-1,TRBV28,ASLPSQGGTEAF
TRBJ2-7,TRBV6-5,ASSYHQGFLEQY
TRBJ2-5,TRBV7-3,ASSLGQAETQY
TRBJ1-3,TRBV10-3,AISEPGTVGNTIY
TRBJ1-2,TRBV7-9,ASSRTGGDGYT
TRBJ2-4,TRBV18,ASSATFGFAKNIQY
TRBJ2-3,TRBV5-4,ASSRGGDTQY
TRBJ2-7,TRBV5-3,ARSPPRDRTYEQY
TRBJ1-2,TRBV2,ASGRGQREFYT
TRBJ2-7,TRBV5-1,ASSSTPGQGREQY
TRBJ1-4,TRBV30,AWKVGGGDREKLF
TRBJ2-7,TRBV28,ASSSTSPPEQY
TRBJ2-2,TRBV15,ATSRGGLYTGELF
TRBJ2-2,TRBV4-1,ASTTSGTQRWTGELF
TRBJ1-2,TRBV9,ASSHRQGPLSYGYT
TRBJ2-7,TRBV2,ASTSGSTYEQY
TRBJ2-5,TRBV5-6,ASSTGTGTLIETQY
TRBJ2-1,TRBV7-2,ASSRPRSGEQF
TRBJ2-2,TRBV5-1,ASSVGQGEGELF
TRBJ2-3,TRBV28,ASSLGSDTQY
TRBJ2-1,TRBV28,ASSSGQGYNEQF
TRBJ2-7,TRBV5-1,ASRTESGPLGDEQY
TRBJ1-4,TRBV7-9,ASSLALNEKLF
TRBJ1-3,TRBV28,ASSSRTPGNTIY
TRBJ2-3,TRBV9,ASSVGPGRTDTQY
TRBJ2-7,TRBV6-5,ASSYKAGVGEQY
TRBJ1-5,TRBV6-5,ASSPRDNQPQH
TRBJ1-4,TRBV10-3,ATGRTGIFSTNEKLF
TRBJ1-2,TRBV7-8,ASSLGAGWDYGYT
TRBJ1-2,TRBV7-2,ASSLGRTRGPYGYT
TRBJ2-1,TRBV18,ASSPPSLKAYNEQF
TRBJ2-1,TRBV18,ASSRQGATYNEQF